This entry lists 19 T cell receptor beta chains sequenced from one sample in a study of a mutant IDH1 vaccine in newly diagnosed glioma. Some clones are missing from TCRdb's copy, which holds only in-frame ones; the method was immunoSEQ multiplex PCR. This repertoire shows about 21,000 clones, approximately 89% found once; its top ten account for approximately 5.1%. Antigens of these TCRs are unknown. Time point meaning: week 11, during vaccination. Every vaccine dose comprised 300 ug of mutant IDH1 20-mer peptide plus topical imiquimod. The starting material was PBMCs, obtained from a glioma patient whose treatment included an IDH1 peptide vaccine. The source is a woman aged 40 to 50 with glioma.

The V gene is TRBV2, the J gene TRBJ1-5; a possible D gene is TRBD1 (6 bases). The CDR3 spans 15 residues. Germline V lookup: CDR1 SNHLY, CDR2 FYNNEI. Deletions cut 4 bases from V and 1 base from J, with 11 bases between. The CDR3 region has the DNA TGTGCCAGCAGTGTAGCGGGGGCGAGCAATCAGCCCCAGCATTTT. Its translation is CASSVAGASNQPQHF.

The chain carries TRBV11-3 and TRBJ2-2; 7 positions match TRBD2. The trim removed 1 base at V and 8 bases at J, leaving 7 bases unmatched. This CDR3 region has 15 residues. The germline V gene has CDR1 SGHNT and CDR2 YENEEA. In nucleotides, the CDR3 is TGTGCCAGCAGCTTAGGACTTCGGGGGGAAGGGGAGCTGTTTTTT. Translation gives CASSLGLRGEGELFF.

The chain uses TRBV2 and TRBJ2-2; D unresolved. V lost 10 bases, J lost 4 bases, and 7 bases lay in between. This CDR3 is 11 amino acids long. Germline V CDR1 and CDR2: SNHLY, FYNNEI. Written as DNA, the CDR3 is TGTGCCACCCTTCTCACCGGGGAGCTGTTTTTT. It encodes CATLLTGELFF.

This clone was counted once. The chain couples TRBV30 to TRBJ1-2; no definite D call. The germline V gene encodes CDR1 GTSNPN and CDR2 SVGIG (reference sequence). The CDR3 extends over 13 amino acids. The ends were cut back, 3 bases at V and 8 bases at J, with 16 bases in the middle. Here the CDR3 reads CAWSEALVGGYTF. DNA for the CDR3: TGTGCCTGGAGCGAGGCCCTCGTGGGGGGCTACACCTTC.

The genes are TRBV7-8 and TRBJ1-2, with D possibly TRBD1 on 5 matching bases. V shed 5 bases and J shed 1 base, with 11 bases lying between them. CDR1 is SGHVS and CDR2 is FQNEAQ in the germline V gene. The CDR3 extends over 14 amino acids. The CDR3 nucleotides are TGTGCCAGCAGCCGGGACGGCAATAACTATGGCTACACCTTC. This translates into CASSRDGNNYGYTF.

The chain employs TRBV5-1 and TRBJ2-5; D is uncertain. V dropped 4 bases and J dropped 1 base, with 8 bases sitting between them. The CDR3 is 13 residues long. Germline V gene sequence: CDR1 SGHRS, CDR2 YFSETQ. The CDR3 region has the DNA TGCGCCAGCAGCAACCCTGTCCAAGAGACCCAGTACTTC. This sequence encodes CASSNPVQETQYF.

This rearrangement joins TRBV10-3 to TRBJ2-7; 8 nucleotides agree with TRBD1. With V trimmed by 7 bases and J by 4 bases, 3 bases remained unmatched. CDR1 is ENHRY, CDR2 SYGVKD, per germline. The CDR3 is 12 amino acids. The CDR3 nucleotides read TGTGCCATCACCGACAGGGGTTACGAGCAGTACTTC. Its translation is CAITDRGYEQYF.

This chain joins TRBV13 and TRBJ2-2; TRBD2 might be the D (6 bases). The CDR3 length is 15 residues. The V and J ends lost 5 bases and 6 bases respectively, with 16 bases between them. Germline loops: CDR1 PRHDT, CDR2 FYEKMQ (reference sequence). The DNA of the CDR3 is TGTGCCAGCAGCCCACGGGACTCACCCCCCGGGGAGCTGTTTTTT. Its translation is CASSPRDSPPGELFF.

V and J are TRBV7-2 and TRBJ2-2; 8 bases align to TRBD2. The CDR3 length is 17 residues. The J segment lost 4 bases and the V segment lost 2 bases, leaving 9 bases of the junction unmatched. Germline assignment: CDR1 SGHTA and CDR2 FQGNSA. CDR3: CASSLTRLAGVTGELFF. CDR3 coding DNA: TGTGCCAGCAGCTTAACCCGGCTAGCGGGCGTCACCGGGGAGCTGTTTTTT.

The chain employs TRBV19 and TRBJ2-2; no clear D. V was trimmed by 3 bases and J by 1 base, leaving 12 bases between them. The CDR3 contains 16 residues. The V gene's germline CDR1 is LNHDA and CDR2 SQIVND (reference sequence). DNA for the CDR3: TGTGCCAGTAGTATCTCTAAGGTATTGAACACCGGGGAGCTGTTTTTT. Translating gives CASSISKVLNTGELFF.

This rearrangement joins TRBV6-1 to TRBJ1-5; 9 bases align to TRBD1. There are 18 residues in the CDR3. From germline, CDR1 is MNHNS and CDR2 SASEGT. V was clipped by 2 bases and J by 5 bases; unmatched bases: 13. This CDR3 is CASSERGQGRRWDQPQHF. The DNA of the CDR3 is TGTGCCAGCAGTGAACGGGGACAGGGCCGCCGGTGGGATCAGCCCCAGCATTTT.

There are a few counts of this clone. The chain joins TRBV4-3 to TRBJ1-1; unclear D gene. Between the trimmed V and J ends, which lost 3 bases and 2 bases, there was a span of 4 bases. Germline values: CDR1 LGHNA, CDR2 YSLEER. The CDR3 length is 12 residues. The CDR3 DNA is TGCGCCAGCAGCCACCAAAACACTGAAGCTTTCTTT. Its protein is CASSHQNTEAFF.

The chain combines TRBV9 with TRBJ2-7; the D is unclear. CDR3 length equals 12 residues. In germline, CDR1 is SGDLS, CDR2 YYNGEE. Deletions cut 4 bases from V and 5 bases from J, with 10 bases between. The CDR3 sequence: CASSKGFDEQYF. In DNA form, the CDR3 reads TGTGCCAGCAGCAAGGGTTTTGACGAGCAGTACTTC.

The V gene is TRBV10-3, the J gene TRBJ1-1; D is unresolved. Per germline, CDR1 ENHRY and CDR2 SYGVKD. This CDR3 has 14 amino acids. The V end lost 11 bases, the J end lost 8 bases, and 24 bases lay between the germline ends. As DNA, the CDR3 is TGTGCCGTCCAACGTCTTTCGGGAGAAGGAGAAGCTTTCTTT. Amino acids: CAVQRLSGEGEAFF.

J is TRBJ1-2 and V is TRBV6-5; 7 bases are a match to TRBD1. CDR1 is MNHEY and CDR2 is SVGAGI in the germline V gene. V shed 6 bases, J shed 4 bases, and the junction held 8 bases outside the gene matches. CDR3 length equals 14 residues. The CDR3 here is CASRQTGVLYGYTF. The DNA of the CDR3 is TGTGCCAGCAGACAAACAGGGGTCCTCTATGGCTACACCTTC.

The rearrangement uses TRBV6-6 and TRBJ1-4; tentative D call: TRBD1 (6 bases). The CDR3 is made up of 16 amino acids. Trimming pared 6 bases from V and 7 bases from J, leaving 21 bases between. The germline gives CDR1 MNHNY, CDR2 SVGAGI (reference sequence). The CDR3 DNA is TGTGCCAGCAGCCATTCGGAGGGGGGCGTACCTGAAAAACTGTTTTTT. Translated, it gives CASSHSEGGVPEKLFF.

This rearrangement joins TRBV4-1 to TRBJ1-2; D is undetermined. CDR3 length: 13 residues. V was shortened by 1 base and J by 12 bases, with 15 bases between the two germline ends. CDR1 is MGHRA, CDR2 YSYEKL, per germline. CDR3 sequence reads: CASSQVGFYIDTF. CDR3 nucleotide sequence: TGCGCCAGCAGCCAAGTCGGGTTTTACATCGACACCTTC.

This chain joins TRBV6-5 and TRBJ1-1; 8 positions match TRBD1. The CDR3 contains 15 residues. Trimming at V came to 5 bases and at J to 1 base, leaving 6 bases not matched to a gene. Germline loops: CDR1 MNHEY, CDR2 SVGAGI. CDR3 nucleotides: TGTGCCAGCAGTAAAACAGGGGGGAAGAACACTGAAGCTTTCTTT. It encodes CASSKTGGKNTEAFF.

The V call is TRBV19, the J call TRBJ2-1, with 11 bases lining up with TRBD2. This CDR3 is 17 amino acids long. Looked up from germline, CDR1 is LNHDA and CDR2 is SQIVND (reference sequence). J lost 0 bases, V lost 7 bases, and 8 bases had no gene match. In DNA form, the CDR3 reads TGTGCCAGTACTACTAGCGGGGGATTAGGCTCCTACAATGAGCAGTTCTTC. Residues: CASTTSGGLGSYNEQFF.